Presented here are 16 T cell receptor beta chains from one specimen sequenced in a study of control samples from healthy donors and cancer patients. TCRdb's table, derived via immunoSEQ multiplex PCR, lists solely in-frame clones and lacks some. The repertoire consists of approximately 93,000 clones, with 85% to 90% occurring once and the leading ten covering about 9.5%. Material: PBMCs. Receptors originate from a woman in her 50s with colorectal cancer.

The chain couples TRBV19 to TRBJ1-1; 8 nucleotides agree with TRBD1. V lost 3 bases to trimming and J lost 1 base; unmatched junction nucleotides: 1. The germline gives CDR1 LNHDA, CDR2 SQIVND (reference sequence). The CDR3 has 14 residues. CDR3 protein: CASSIQGANTEAFF. DNA of the CDR3: TGTGCCAGTAGTATTCAGGGGGCGAACACTGAAGCTTTCTTT.

V and J are TRBV10-3 and TRBJ2-1; D gene unclear. The V end was cut by 2 bases, the J end by 0 bases, with 8 bases between. The CDR3 totals 15 residues. Germline V gene sequence: CDR1 ENHRY, CDR2 SYGVKD. Written as DNA, the CDR3 is TGTGCCATCAGTGAGGGGCAGGCCTCCTACAATGAGCAGTTCTTC. Protein: CAISEGQASYNEQFF.

The chain couples TRBV6-5 to TRBJ2-2; 7 nucleotides match TRBD2. Trimming removed 7 bases from V and 5 bases from J; junction bases left unmatched: 7. This CDR3 spans 14 amino acids. The germline CDR1 and CDR2 sequences are MNHEY and SVGAGI. The chain's CDR3 is CASTLFGGTGELFF. The DNA of the CDR3 is TGTGCCAGCACCCTCTTCGGGGGGACCGGGGAGCTGTTTTTT.

The rearrangement links TRBV4-3 to TRBJ1-6; TRBD1 agrees at 7 bases. Unmatched junction bases numbered 16, after V lost 1 base and J lost 10 bases. CDR1 and CDR2 (germline): LGHNA, YSLEER. CDR3 length: 18 residues. The DNA of the CDR3 is TGCGCCAGCAGCCAAGTTCTGGTCAGCGGGACAGTGTACTCACCCCTCCACTTT. Translation: CASSQVLVSGTVYSPLHF.

The rearrangement uses TRBV28 and TRBJ1-2; 7 bases are shared with TRBD1. Per germline, CDR1 MDHEN and CDR2 SYDVKM. With 4 bases clipped from V and 3 bases from J, the junction kept 2 bases outside the gene matches. The CDR3 runs 13 residues. The CDR3 reads CASSSGQHYGYTF. The CDR3 nucleotides read TGTGCCAGCAGTTCGGGACAGCACTATGGCTACACCTTC.

This clone was found a few times. This sequence joins TRBV12-3 or TRBV12-4 and TRBJ2-3; D gene ambiguous. V dropped 5 bases and J dropped 5 bases, with 5 bases sitting between them. CDR3 size: 11 residues. The CDR3 coding sequence is TGTGCCAGCAGTCTTCTAGATACGCAGTATTTT. It translates to CASSLLDTQYF.

The chain is built from TRBV5-1 and TRBJ1-6; the D is unclear. V was cut by 2 bases and J by 7 bases, with 16 bases left in between. This CDR3 is built from 16 residues. Per the germline V gene, CDR1 is SGHRS and CDR2 is YFSETQ. As DNA, the CDR3 is TGCGCCAGCAGCTTTATATATGTTTCTCCGAATTCACCCCTCCACTTT. It codes for CASSFIYVSPNSPLHF.

The J gene is TRBJ1-2, the V gene TRBV28, with D possibly TRBD1 on 6 matching bases. This CDR3 comprises 13 residues. Germline V gives CDR1 MDHEN, CDR2 SYDVKM. The CDR3 sequence is CAYGGNLNYGYTF. CDR3 nucleotide sequence: TGTGCTTATGGGGGCAATCTCAACTATGGCTACACCTTC.

The V and J genes are TRBV7-9 and TRBJ2-1; D not resolved. Germline values: CDR1 SEHNR, CDR2 FQNEAQ (reference sequence). Trimming took 1 base from V and 8 from J, leaving 9 bases between them. There are 13 residues in the CDR3. Here the CDR3 reads CASSLVTVHEQFF. CDR3 sequence (DNA): TGTGCCAGCAGCTTAGTAACGGTCCATGAGCAGTTCTTC.

The rearrangement joins TRBV6-2 or TRBV6-3 to TRBJ2-1, with 9 bases matching TRBD2. This CDR3 contains 16 residues. CDR1 is MNHEY and CDR2 is SVGEGT in the germline V gene. The ends lost 2 bases at V and 6 bases at J; junction bases unmatched: 8. CDR3 sequence: CASSYARLAGANEQFF. CDR3 nucleotides: TGTGCCAGCAGTTACGCTCGATTAGCGGGGGCCAATGAGCAGTTCTTC.

This rearrangement joins TRBV5-7 to TRBJ1-6; D is possibly TRBD1 (6 bases). TRBV5-7 is noted as an ORF with a role that remains uncertain. Trimming cost V 4 bases and J 8 bases, with 19 bases left between them. The CDR3 has 16 amino acids. CDR3 DNA: TGTGCCAGCAGCGCAACCCCACAGGGTCGGGATTCACCCCTCCACTTT. This codes for CASSATPQGRDSPLHF.

This chain links TRBV5-8 with TRBJ2-5, with 12 positions matching TRBD2. V gave up 5 bases and J gave up 5 bases; unmatched junction bases: 7. The CDR3 consists of 15 residues. The germline V gene encodes CDR1 SGHTS and CDR2 YDEGEE. As DNA, the CDR3 is TGTGCCAGCAGGTGGCTAGCGGGGGGGCACGAGACCCAGTACTTC. Encoded protein: CASRWLAGGHETQYF.

CDR3 sequence reads: CASSAQGYLNEQFF. The CDR3 nucleotides read TGTGCCAGCAGCGCGCAGGGCTATTTGAATGAGCAGTTCTTC. The rearrangement joins TRBV2 to TRBJ2-1, with D maybe TRBD1 (5 bases). This CDR3 is 14 amino acids long. Trimming shortened V by 6 bases and J by 7 bases, and 16 bases separated the two germline ends. The germline V gene encodes CDR1 SNHLY and CDR2 FYNNEI. The full variable domain, in which reference TRBV2 and TRBJ2-1 provide the parts outside the CDR3, is EPEVTQTPSHQVTQMGQEVILRCVPISNHLYFYWYRQILGQKVEFLVSFYNNEISEKSEIFDDQFSVERPDGSNFTLKIRSTKLEDSAMYFCASSAQGYLNEQFFGPGTRLTVL.

The chain employs TRBV7-3 and TRBJ2-7; D perhaps matches TRBD2 (6 bases). Germline loops: CDR1 SGHTA, CDR2 FQGTGA. Trimming stripped 8 bases from V and 4 bases from J, with 15 bases between. The CDR3 is made up of 13 amino acids. CDR3 nucleotide sequence: TGTGCCAGCGCGGCGGGGAGGAATTACGAGCAGTACGTC. It encodes CASAAGRNYEQYV.

The J gene is TRBJ2-2, the V gene TRBV12-3 or TRBV12-4; D not resolved. The CDR3 is 13 residues long. V lost 1 base and J 6 bases, leaving 6 bases between the germline ends. CDR3 DNA: TGTGCCAGCAGTTTAGGACAATCCGGGGAGCTGTTTTTT. Residues: CASSLGQSGELFF.

The gene calls are TRBV6-2 or TRBV6-3 and TRBJ2-5, with TRBD2 as a possible D gene (6 bases). CDR3 length: 16 amino acids. Per the germline V gene, CDR1 is MNHEY and CDR2 is SVGEGT. V was trimmed by 2 bases and J by 1 base, leaving 14 bases between them. CDR3 protein: CASSYGAGITQETQYF. For the CDR3, the DNA is TGTGCCAGCAGTTACGGGGCGGGGATCACCCAAGAGACCCAGTACTTC.